Listed below are T cell receptor beta chains from one sample, sequenced in a study of blood T cells in healthy people across ages. TCRdb called the 5' RACE reads again in MiXCR, with one record for every CDR3 protein. The profile shows around 1,600,000 distinct CDR3 sequences, approximately 39% of them singletons. Sequenced input: blood. The receptors originated from a woman aged 18-29 years in good health. Each CDR3 is given with its conserved first and last residue. Fields, in order: V gene, D gene, J gene, clone size, CDR3 DNA, CDR3 protein. D genes are given only for firm matches. The size entry is marked missing in some rows and otherwise reads once, few, many or a size class.

TRBV30,-,TRBJ1-2,once,TGTGCCTGGAGTGCCGGGACCTCTAGCCACACCTTC,CAWSAGTSSHTF
TRBV7-2,-,TRBJ2-3,-,TGTGCCAGCAGCAGGCCTAGCGATCATACGCAGTATTTT,CASSRPSDHTQYF
TRBV18,-,TRBJ2-1,-,TGTGCCAGCTCACCACCGGGACCCGACTCCTACAATGAGCAGTTCTTC,CASSPPGPDSYNEQFF
TRBV30,TRBD2,TRBJ2-3,-,TGTGCCTGGAGTTCCCCGGGGACTAGCGGGAGAACAGATACGCAGTATTTT,CAWSSPGTSGRTDTQYF
TRBV11-2,-,TRBJ2-1,few,TGTGCCAGCAGCCCCTCCTTCGGGGGTGTGTCGTCTCGCGAGCAGTTCTTC,CASSPSFGGVSSREQFF
TRBV7-2,-,TRBJ2-1,few,TGTGCCAGCAGCTTAGCGTTGGTTAGCTCCTACAATGAGCAGTTCTTC,CASSLALVSSYNEQFF
TRBV5-4,-,TRBJ1-1,-,TGTGCCAGCAGCTTGCCGACTAGGAACACTGAAGCTTTCTTT,CASSLPTRNTEAFF
TRBV9,TRBD2,TRBJ2-5,-,TGTGCCAGCAGCGCGTACGGCGGGAGGGAAGAGACCCAGTACTTC,CASSAYGGREETQYF
TRBV6-5,-,TRBJ2-3,-,TGTGCCAGCAGTTACGGCTACACCGGAGGGTGGTCAGATACGCAGTATTTT,CASSYGYTGGWSDTQYF
TRBV6-2/TRBV6-3,-,TRBJ2-7,few,TGTGCCAGCTCACAGGGCTCCTACAATGAGCAGTACTTC,CASSQGSYNEQYF
TRBV5-1,-,TRBJ2-7,-,TGCGCCAGCCAATCGACGGGCTTGAGTGGAGAGCAGTACTTC,CASQSTGLSGEQYF
TRBV6-5,TRBD1,TRBJ1-2,-,TGTGCCATACGGGACAGGGTCTATGGCTACACCTTC,CAIRDRVYGYTF
TRBV29-1,-,TRBJ1-3,-,TGCAGCGTTATGAACAGTGGAAACACCATATATTTT,CSVMNSGNTIYF
TRBV27,-,TRBJ2-3,many,TGTGCCAGCAGTTTGAGTTACAACACAGATACGCAGTATTTT,CASSLSYNTDTQYF
TRBV6-5,TRBD2,TRBJ2-7,-,TGTGCCAGCAGGGCTAACTTGCTAGCGGGTGCCTACGAGCAGTACTTC,CASRANLLAGAYEQYF
TRBV3-1,-,TRBJ2-7,-,TGTGCCAGCAGCCAAGACCAGGCGACCTACGAGCAGTACTTC,CASSQDQATYEQYF
TRBV11-2,-,TRBJ2-3,-,TGTGCCAGCAGCCCCGCTCCTCGGGATACGCAGTATTTT,CASSPAPRDTQYF
TRBV11-2,-,TRBJ2-1,-,TGTGCCAGCAGCCCAGACGGGAGAGCTGGTGAGCAGTTCTTC,CASSPDGRAGEQFF
TRBV6-6,TRBD1,TRBJ1-2,-,TGTGCCAGCCACTCTGGGACAGACTATGGCTACACCTTC,CASHSGTDYGYTF
TRBV6-2/TRBV6-3,TRBD2,TRBJ2-7,-,TGCGCCAGCAGTTATCGTAGACTAGCGGGGAACTACGAGCAGTACTTC,CASSYRRLAGNYEQYF
TRBV25-1,TRBD2,TRBJ2-5,-,TGTGCCAGCAGTGAATATGGGACTAGCGGGGGGGCCGTTGAGACCCAGTACTTC,CASSEYGTSGGAVETQYF
TRBV5-1,-,TRBJ2-3,-,TGCGCCGGCAGCTTGGGGACGGAGACAGATACGCAGTATTTT,CAGSLGTETDTQYF
TRBV6-5,-,TRBJ2-7,few,TGTGCCAGCAGAAAGAGCGGGTCAAGCTCCTACGAGCAGTACTTC,CASRKSGSSSYEQYF
TRBV2,TRBD1,TRBJ1-2,few,TGTGCCAGCAGCACGGGACAGGGAATGGGCTACACCTTC,CASSTGQGMGYTF
TRBV20-1,-,TRBJ1-6,few,TGCAGTGCTAGGGCACCGGGACGGCATAATTCACCCCTCCACTTT,CSARAPGRHNSPLHF
TRBV27,TRBD1,TRBJ2-7,-,TGTGCCAGCAGACTAGGACAGGGGGCTTACGAGCAGTACTTC,CASRLGQGAYEQYF
TRBV3-1,TRBD1,TRBJ1-5,many,TGTGCCAGCGGACAGGGTCCTAATCAGCCCCAGCATTTT,CASGQGPNQPQHF
TRBV3-1,-,TRBJ2-1,-,TGTGCCAGCAGCCAGGGCCTTAGTGACGGTGAGCAGTTCTTC,CASSQGLSDGEQFF
TRBV20-1,-,TRBJ2-7,-,TGCAGTGCTGACACCTCCTACGAGCAGTACTTC,CSADTSYEQYF
TRBV20-1,-,TRBJ2-7,-,TGCAGTGCTAGCCCGCAGGAAGGGAGGTGGAACTACGAGCAGTACTTC,CSASPQEGRWNYEQYF
TRBV27,-,TRBJ2-7,-,TGTGCCAGCAGTTGGTGGGGAGACGAGCAGTACTTC,CASSWWGDEQYF
TRBV6-5,-,TRBJ2-7,-,TGTGCCAGCAGTTACTCGGGAGGCGGCCTCGAGCAGTACTTC,CASSYSGGGLEQYF
TRBV12-3/TRBV12-4,TRBD2,TRBJ2-3,-,TGTGCCAGCACCCCTCAGCTAGCGGGAGATCGGTATTTT,CASTPQLAGDRYF
TRBV5-1,TRBD1,TRBJ2-3,-,TGCGCCAGCACATCCGGGACAGCCACAGATACGCAGTATTTT,CASTSGTATDTQYF
TRBV29-1,-,TRBJ1-1,few,TGCAGCGTTCAGGGTGCGCGCTGGGTGAACACTGAAGCTTTCTTT,CSVQGARWVNTEAFF
TRBV24-1,-,TRBJ2-2,few,TGTGCCACCAGTGGGAGAGGTGGACCCGGGGAGCTGTTTTTT,CATSGRGGPGELFF